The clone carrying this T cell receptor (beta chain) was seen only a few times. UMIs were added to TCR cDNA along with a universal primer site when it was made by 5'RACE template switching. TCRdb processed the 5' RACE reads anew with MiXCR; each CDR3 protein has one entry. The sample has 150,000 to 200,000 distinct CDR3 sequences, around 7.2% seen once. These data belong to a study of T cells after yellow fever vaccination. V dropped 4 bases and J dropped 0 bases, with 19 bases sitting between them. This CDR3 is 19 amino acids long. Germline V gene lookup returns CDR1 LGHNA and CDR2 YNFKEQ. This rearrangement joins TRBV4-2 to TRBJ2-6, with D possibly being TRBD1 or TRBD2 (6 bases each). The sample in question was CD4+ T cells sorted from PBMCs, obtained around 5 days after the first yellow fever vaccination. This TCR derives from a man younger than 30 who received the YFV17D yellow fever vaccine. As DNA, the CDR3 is TGTGCCAGCAGCCCTAGAAGGGGGGACGGGCGCTCTGGGGCCAACGTCCTGACTTTC. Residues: CASSPRRGDGRSGANVLTF.